A single sample gave rise to the 20 T cell receptor beta chains below, sequenced in a study of shared clonotypes between healthy human individuals. Measured with immunoSEQ multiplex PCR; TCRdb has only the in-frame clones, and not every one. The sample includes millions of clones, 85% to 95% of them seen just once. The sample comprised naive CD4+ T cells from PBMCs. As to subset: CD45RA+ positively selected. The origin of the receptors is a man between 18 and 29 years old in good health. Some clones in this sample may be carry-over from other donors' samples.

The V and J genes are TRBV7-9 and TRBJ2-7; TRBD1 aligns across 7 bases. J lost 3 bases, V lost 5 bases, and 10 bases had no gene match. The length of the CDR3 is 15 residues. Germline CDR1 SEHNR, CDR2 FQNEAQ (reference sequence). CDR3 sequence (DNA): TGTGCCAGCAGCACGAATCGACAGGGAATCTACGAGCAGTACTTC. Amino acid sequence: CASSTNRQGIYEQYF.

This clone has just one count. The chain recombines TRBV30 with TRBJ2-1, with D perhaps matching TRBD2 (6 bases). The germline V gene encodes CDR1 GTSNPN and CDR2 SVGIG (reference sequence). The CDR3 totals 14 residues. V lost 8 bases, J lost 4 bases, and 18 bases lay in between. This CDR3 reads CAGGTGRRYNEQFF. The CDR3, as DNA: TGTGCCGGCGGGACTGGGAGACGGTACAATGAGCAGTTCTTC.

This sequence joins TRBV7-9 and TRBJ2-1; D call uncertain. Germline V gives CDR1 SEHNR, CDR2 FQNEAQ (reference sequence). Trimming cost V 3 bases and J 0 bases, with 6 bases left between them. CDR3 length equals 14 residues. The CDR3: CASSFLSSYNEQFF. Here the CDR3 DNA reads TGTGCCAGCAGCTTTTTGAGCTCCTACAATGAGCAGTTCTTC. Filled out from reference TRBV7-9 and TRBJ2-1, the complete variable domain reads DTGVSQNPRHKITKRGQNVTFRCDPISEHNRLYWYRQTLGQGPEFLTYFQNEAQLEKSRLLSDRFSAERPKGSFSTLEIQRTEQGDSAMYLCASSFLSSYNEQFFGPGTRLTVL.

The chain employs TRBV10-3 and TRBJ2-3; TRBD2 is a possible D gene (6 bases). V was pared by 6 bases and J by 0 bases, with 10 bases between. The CDR3 contains 14 residues. Per the germline V gene, CDR1 is ENHRY and CDR2 is SYGVKD. CDR3 residues: CAIRTGTSTDTQYF. CDR3 sequence (DNA): TGTGCCATCAGGACCGGGACTAGCACAGATACGCAGTATTTT.

Worth noting for this clone: This sample also contains other DNA sequences that code for the same CDR3. The rearrangement joins TRBV28 to TRBJ1-4; D gene ambiguous. Trimming cost V 6 bases and J 0 bases, with 8 bases left between them. Looked up from germline, CDR1 is MDHEN and CDR2 is SYDVKM. The CDR3 runs 14 residues. The CDR3 coding sequence is TGTGCCAGCAGCTCCCCGGCAACTAATGAAAAACTGTTTTTT. It encodes CASSSPATNEKLFF.

The chain combines TRBV9 with TRBJ1-3; D uncertain. This CDR3 contains 15 residues. Per germline, CDR1 SGDLS and CDR2 YYNGEE. The V gene lost 4 bases and the J gene lost 0 bases, with 11 bases spanning the gap. The CDR3 nucleotides are TGTGCCAGCAGCCCAAGACTCAGCTCTGGAAACACCATATATTTT. It yields the protein CASSPRLSSGNTIYF.

The CDR3 region has the DNA TGTGCCAGCAGCTTAAGTAGCTTTCAGACCCAGTACTTC. Encoded protein: CASSLSSFQTQYF. V is TRBV7-3 and J is TRBJ2-5; no reliable D call. The CDR3 covers 13 residues. Trimming took off 1 base at V and 6 bases at J, with 9 bases between the two ends. Per the germline V gene, CDR1 is SGHTA and CDR2 is FQGTGA.

This chain links TRBV13 with TRBJ2-7; D may correspond to TRBD1 or TRBD2 (5 bases each). The CDR3 contains 14 residues. V was clipped by 1 base and J by 6 bases, with 13 bases between them. Germline assignment: CDR1 PRHDT and CDR2 FYEKMQ (reference sequence). In DNA form, the CDR3 reads TGTGCCAGCAGCTTAGACGGGGCCAGGACCGAGCAGTACTTC. It encodes CASSLDGARTEQYF.

This clone was recorded a few times. The junction differs from germline at one of its ends, possibly a read error. The genes are TRBV19 and TRBJ2-7, with D perhaps given as TRBD1 or TRBD2 (5 bases each). Germline V CDR1 and CDR2: LNHDA, SQIVND (reference sequence). CDR3 length: 10 amino acids. The CDR3 is CASSDSGSDF. CDR3 nucleotide sequence: TGTGCCAGTAGCGACAGCGGTAGTGACTTC.

The chain carries TRBV28 and TRBJ2-3; a weak D match, TRBD1 (6 bases). Germline values: CDR1 MDHEN, CDR2 SYDVKM. The length of the CDR3 is 14 residues. V lost 8 bases, J lost 2 bases, and 14 bases lay in between. The CDR3 spells CASGSGDATDTQYF. DNA of the CDR3: TGTGCCAGCGGATCAGGGGATGCCACAGATACGCAGTATTTT.

V is TRBV5-5 and J is TRBJ2-7, with D perhaps matching TRBD2 (6 bases). Trimming shortened V by 4 bases and J by 2 bases, and 16 bases separated the two germline ends. This CDR3 is 15 amino acids long. The V gene's germline CDR1 is SGHKS and CDR2 YYEKEE (reference sequence). Here the CDR3 reads CASSPIGGTTYEQYF. CDR3 DNA sequence: TGTGCCAGCAGCCCCATTGGCGGGACGACCTACGAGCAGTACTTC.

V usage is TRBV6-5 and J usage is TRBJ1-2, with TRBD1 as a possible D gene (5 bases). Deletions cut 8 bases from V and 8 bases from J, with 21 bases between. Germline V lookup: CDR1 MNHEY, CDR2 SVGAGI. This CDR3 is built from 14 residues. The chain's CDR3 is CASSPGTPPGGYTF. Here the CDR3 DNA reads TGTGCCAGCTCGCCCGGGACTCCCCCAGGAGGCTACACCTTC.

The genes are TRBV2 and TRBJ1-5; D ambiguous. The germline gives CDR1 SNHLY, CDR2 FYNNEI. This CDR3 region has 13 residues. Trimming pared 5 bases from V and 7 bases from J, leaving 12 bases between. The CDR3 region has the DNA TGTGCCAGCAGTCGAAGGGAGCAACAGCCCCAGCATTTT. Amino acid sequence: CASSRREQQPQHF.

The rearrangement links TRBV5-1 to TRBJ2-5, with D possibly being TRBD1 (6 bases). Germline CDR1 is SGHRS and CDR2 is YFSETQ. CDR3 length equals 14 residues. Trimming took 4 bases from V and 5 from J, leaving 15 bases between them. The CDR3 sequence: CASSNPQGGETQYF. DNA of the CDR3: TGCGCCAGCAGCAACCCACAGGGTGGTGAGACCCAGTACTTC.

The chain links TRBV5-4 to TRBJ1-3, with D perhaps matching TRBD1 (6 bases). From germline, CDR1 is SGHNT and CDR2 YYREEE (reference sequence). The CDR3 is 15 residues long. V dropped 1 base and J dropped 0 bases, with 8 bases sitting between them. The CDR3 sequence is CASSLMGASGNTIYF. The CDR3 nucleotides read TGTGCCAGCAGCTTGATGGGGGCCTCTGGAAACACCATATATTTT.

The chain employs TRBV4-1 and TRBJ2-1; weak D call: TRBD1 (7 bases). There are 17 residues in the CDR3. V was trimmed by 0 bases and J by 5 bases, leaving 17 bases between them. The germline gives CDR1 MGHRA, CDR2 YSYEKL. CDR3 bases: TGCGCCAGCAGCCAAGACCGACAGGGACTGGCAAACAATGAGCAGTTCTTC. As protein: CASSQDRQGLANNEQFF.

V is TRBV27 and J is TRBJ1-6; D perhaps matches TRBD1 (5 bases). Trimming removed 3 bases from V and 14 bases from J, with 14 bases in between. There are 13 residues in the CDR3. Germline CDR1 and CDR2: MNHEY and SMNVEV (reference sequence). The CDR3 nucleotides read TGTGCCAGCAGTTTTACAGGCCCTTTGGCCCTCCACTTT. Translated: CASSFTGPLALHF.

The rearrangement links TRBV6-6 to TRBJ1-2; D gene unclear. The ends were cut back, 0 bases at V and 2 bases at J, with 7 bases in the middle. CDR1 MNHNY and CDR2 SVGAGI come from the germline V gene (reference sequence). The CDR3 sequence is 14 residues long. The CDR3 is CASSYSESNYGYTF. The CDR3 nucleotides read TGTGCCAGCAGTTACTCGGAGAGCAACTATGGCTACACCTTC.

The V gene is TRBV10-1, the J gene TRBJ2-7; TRBD2 matches at 7 bases. The V gene end was trimmed by 8 bases and the J gene end by 6 bases; junction bases not matched to a gene: 13. Germline CDR1 is WNHNN and CDR2 is SYGVQD (reference sequence). The CDR3 runs to 14 residues. The CDR3 is CASHDSGGGSEQYF. In nucleotides, the CDR3 is TGCGCCAGCCATGATTCGGGAGGTGGGTCCGAGCAGTACTTC.

This rearrangement joins TRBV6-4 to TRBJ2-7; 13 bases agree with TRBD2. Trimming at V came to 4 bases and at J to 4 bases, leaving 4 bases not matched to a gene. This CDR3 is built from 15 residues. Per the germline V gene, CDR1 is MRHNA and CDR2 is SNTAGT. The CDR3 DNA sequence: TGTGCCAGCAGTGTCCGGACTAGCGGGAGATACGAGCAGTACTTC. Residues: CASSVRTSGRYEQYF.